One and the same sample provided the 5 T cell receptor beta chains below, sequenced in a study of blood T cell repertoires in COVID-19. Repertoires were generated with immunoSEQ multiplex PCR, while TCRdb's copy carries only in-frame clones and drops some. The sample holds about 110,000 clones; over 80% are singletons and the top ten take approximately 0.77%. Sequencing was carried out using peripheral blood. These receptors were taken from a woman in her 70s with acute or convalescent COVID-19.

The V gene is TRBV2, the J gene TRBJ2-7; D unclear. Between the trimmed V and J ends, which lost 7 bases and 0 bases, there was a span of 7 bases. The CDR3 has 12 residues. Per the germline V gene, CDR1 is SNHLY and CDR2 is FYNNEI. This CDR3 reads CASTGSSYEQYF. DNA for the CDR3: TGTGCCAGCACGGGTAGCTCCTACGAGCAGTACTTC.

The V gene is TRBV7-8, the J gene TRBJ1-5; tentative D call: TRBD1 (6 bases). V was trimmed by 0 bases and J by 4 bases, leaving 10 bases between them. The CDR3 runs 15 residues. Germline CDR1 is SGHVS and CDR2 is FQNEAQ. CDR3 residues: CASSLARTENQPQHF. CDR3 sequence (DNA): TGTGCCAGCAGCTTAGCGCGGACAGAGAATCAGCCCCAGCATTTT.

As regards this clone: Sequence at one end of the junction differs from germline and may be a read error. CDR3 sequence (DNA): TGTGCCACCAGTAGAGGGTATCGGCAGTTCTTC. Translation gives CATSRGYRQFF. The V gene is TRBV12-3 or TRBV12-4, the J gene TRBJ2-1, with D possibly TRBD2 on 5 matching bases. The CDR3 has 11 residues.

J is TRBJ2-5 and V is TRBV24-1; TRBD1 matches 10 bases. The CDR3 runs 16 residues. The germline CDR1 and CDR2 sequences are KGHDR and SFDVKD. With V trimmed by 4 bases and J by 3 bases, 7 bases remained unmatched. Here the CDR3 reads CATSDPRDRGEETQYF. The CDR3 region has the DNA TGTGCCACCAGTGACCCCAGGGACAGGGGAGAAGAGACCCAGTACTTC.

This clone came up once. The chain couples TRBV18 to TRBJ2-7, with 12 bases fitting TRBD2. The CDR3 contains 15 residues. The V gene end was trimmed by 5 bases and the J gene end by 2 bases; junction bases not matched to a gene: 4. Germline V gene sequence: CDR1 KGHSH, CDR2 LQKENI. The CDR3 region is CASSGRTSGTYEQYF. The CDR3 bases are TGTGCCAGCTCAGGTCGGACTAGCGGGACCTACGAGCAGTACTTC. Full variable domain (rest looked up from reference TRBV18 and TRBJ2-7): NAGVMQNPRHLVRRRGQEARLRCSPMKGHSHVYWYRQLPEEGLKFMVYLQKENIIDESGMPKERFSAEFPKEGPSILRIQQVVRGDSAAYFCASSGRTSGTYEQYFGPGTRLTVT.